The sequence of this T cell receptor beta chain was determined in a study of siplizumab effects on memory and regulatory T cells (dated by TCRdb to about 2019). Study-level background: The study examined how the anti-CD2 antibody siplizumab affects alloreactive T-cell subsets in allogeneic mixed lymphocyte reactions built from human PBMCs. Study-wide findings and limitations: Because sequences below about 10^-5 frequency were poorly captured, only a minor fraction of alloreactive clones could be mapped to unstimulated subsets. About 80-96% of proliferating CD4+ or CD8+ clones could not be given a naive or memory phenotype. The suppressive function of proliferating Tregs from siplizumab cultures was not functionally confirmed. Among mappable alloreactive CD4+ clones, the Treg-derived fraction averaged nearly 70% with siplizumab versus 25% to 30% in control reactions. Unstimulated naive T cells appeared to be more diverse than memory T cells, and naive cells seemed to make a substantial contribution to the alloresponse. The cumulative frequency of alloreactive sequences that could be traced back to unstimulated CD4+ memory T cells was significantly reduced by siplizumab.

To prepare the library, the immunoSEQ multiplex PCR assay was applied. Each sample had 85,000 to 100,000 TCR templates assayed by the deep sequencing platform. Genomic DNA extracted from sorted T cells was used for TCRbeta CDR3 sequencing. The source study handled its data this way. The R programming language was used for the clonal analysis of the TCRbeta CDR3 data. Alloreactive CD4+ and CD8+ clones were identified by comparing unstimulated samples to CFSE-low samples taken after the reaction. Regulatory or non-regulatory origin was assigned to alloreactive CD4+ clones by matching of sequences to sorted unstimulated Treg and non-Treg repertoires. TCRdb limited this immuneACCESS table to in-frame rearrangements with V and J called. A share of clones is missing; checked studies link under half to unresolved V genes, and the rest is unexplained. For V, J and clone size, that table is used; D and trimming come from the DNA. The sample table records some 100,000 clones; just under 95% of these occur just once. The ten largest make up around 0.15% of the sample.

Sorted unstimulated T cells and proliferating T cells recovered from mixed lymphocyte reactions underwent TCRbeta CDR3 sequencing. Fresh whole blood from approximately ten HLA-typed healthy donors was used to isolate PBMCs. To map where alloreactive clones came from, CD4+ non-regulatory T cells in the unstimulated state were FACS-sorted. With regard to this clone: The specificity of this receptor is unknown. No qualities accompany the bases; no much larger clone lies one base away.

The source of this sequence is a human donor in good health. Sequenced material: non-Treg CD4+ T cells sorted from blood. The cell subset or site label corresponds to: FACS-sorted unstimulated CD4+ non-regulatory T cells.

The DNA sequence follows: TGTGCCAGCAGCGTAGAACCGGGGGCTGGGACTGAAGCTTTCTTT. This gives the protein CASSVEPGAGTEAFF. This sequence uses TRBV9 and TRBJ1-1, with TRBD1 perhaps the D gene, on 6 matching bases. The junction shows trimming of 0 bases on V and 5 bases on J, plus 14 bases between the germline ends. CDR1 and CDR2, per the germline V gene, are SGDLS and YYNGEE. The CDR3 sequence holds 15 residues, the cysteine and phenylalanine included. Just the 45-base CDR3 DNA is kept, in frame starting at base 1.